The source of this TCR beta chain is a study of cytomegalovirus exposure and HLA in healthy donors. The CDR3 length is 13 residues. V was shortened by 9 bases and J by 0 bases, with 8 bases between the two germline ends. Germline V gives CDR1 MDHEN, CDR2 SYDVKM. Regarding the study as a whole: Being productive about 87% or about 30% of the time was typical of most TCR beta V segments in an earlier analysis.

PCR was performed using 60 Vbeta and 13 Jbeta primers. TCRdb's table, derived via immunoSEQ multiplex PCR, lists solely in-frame clones and lacks some. This repertoire comprises about 160,000 clones; its ten largest clones make up approximately 2.3%. Concerning this clone: Its antigen remains unknown.

This receptor was taken from a man aged 30 to 45 in good health and CMV-seronegative. Sequenced input: PBMCs. This rearrangement joins TRBV28 to TRBJ2-2; D gene unclear. This chain's CDR3 is CASLVSNTGELFF. CDR3 nucleotide sequence: TGTGCCAGTTTAGTCTCGAACACCGGGGAGCTGTTTTTT.